This TCR beta chain derives from a study of control samples from healthy donors and cancer patients. The germline gives CDR1 SGHTS, CDR2 YDEGEE. This CDR3 has 15 amino acids. V lost 1 base and J 0 bases, leaving 8 bases between the germline ends. The protocol was immunoSEQ multiplex PCR, while the TCRdb copy is restricted to in-frame clones and leaves out a portion. The table shows just over 150,000 clones, with about 94% occurring only once. Material: blood. The source is a woman in her thirties or forties in good health. The chain recombines TRBV5-8 with TRBJ2-1; a weak D match, TRBD2 (5 bases). The CDR3 spells CASSLRGSSYNEQFF. The CDR3 nucleotides read TGTGCCAGCAGCTTGAGAGGGAGCTCCTACAATGAGCAGTTCTTC.